The T cell receptor (beta chain) described here comes from a study of blood T cell repertoires in COVID-19. Study-wide background: The analysed material was cDNA or gDNA that came from T cells, B-cell-depleted T cells, or PBMCs.

CDR1 is LGHDT, CDR2 YNNKEL, per germline (reference sequence). The CDR3 has 18 residues. With 0 bases clipped from V and 5 bases from J, the junction kept 12 bases outside the gene matches. Per the study methods: Nucleated cell number was recorded as an estimate derived from reference gene primer amplification. The table came from immunoSEQ multiplex PCR; TCRdb's copy has only in-frame clones and leaves some out. V and J calls and clone size are copied from that table; D and trimming were computed from the DNA. The sample lists roughly 160,000 clones, approximately 74% seen once, with approximately 3% in the top ten.

Sample: peripheral blood. The origin of this receptor is a woman of 80 years or more with acute or convalescent COVID-19. This chain uses TRBV3-1 (or the pseudogene TRBV3-2) with TRBJ2-3; 9 bases match TRBD2. The CDR3 sequence: CASSQEWGASGIGDTQYF. The CDR3 coding sequence is TGTGCCAGCAGCCAAGAGTGGGGCGCTAGCGGGATTGGAGATACGCAGTATTTT.